The clone carrying this T cell receptor (beta chain) was detected only once. The sample originates from a study of blood T cell repertoires in COVID-19. V shed 1 base, J shed 4 bases, and the junction held 14 bases outside the gene matches. The CDR3 contains 18 residues. Germline CDR1 reads MNHEY; CDR2 reads SMNVEV (reference sequence). Clones were read by immunoSEQ multiplex PCR, and TCRdb kept only the in-frame ones, dropping some. The sample carries roughly 190,000 clones, approximately 91% recorded once. This chain connects TRBV27 to TRBJ2-5, with 8 bases matching TRBD1. This clonotype was sampled from a woman aged 18-29 years who had recovered from COVID-19. Input material: PBMCs or T cells enriched from blood (not recorded which). The CDR3 here is CASSLFPAGGSRGETQYF. CDR3 in DNA: TGTGCCAGCAGTTTATTTCCGGCAGGGGGCTCTAGGGGAGAGACCCAGTACTTC.